The 15 T cell receptor beta chains listed next were all sequenced from one sample in a study of control samples from healthy donors and cancer patients. Only in-frame clones appear in the TCRdb table, and some are missing; sequencing was by immunoSEQ multiplex PCR. The table lists tens of thousands of clones, 75% to 95% of them singletons. The material sequenced was PBMCs. These receptors all come from a man aged 30-40 years with colorectal cancer.

This clone turned up a few times. The rearrangement links TRBV30 to TRBJ1-2; the D is unclear. Germline V lookup: CDR1 GTSNPN, CDR2 SVGIG (reference sequence). This CDR3 has 12 residues. Trimming took off 2 bases at V and 2 bases at J, with 6 bases between the two ends. The CDR3, as DNA: TGTGCCTGGAGTTTCCGAAACTATGGCTACACCTTC. This codes for CAWSFRNYGYTF.

The rearrangement links TRBV11-2 to TRBJ1-2, with a weak D call TRBD1 (5 bases). The length of the CDR3 is 16 residues. Germline V lookup: CDR1 SGHAT, CDR2 FQNNGV. V gave up 3 bases and J gave up 7 bases, with 21 bases separating them. The CDR3 nucleotides are TGTGCCAGCAGCTTTGAGGGGACTTCAAGAAGGGGTGGCTACACCTTC. This sequence encodes CASSFEGTSRRGGYTF.

The chain's CDR3 is CASSHATGDSYEQYF. CDR3 coding DNA: TGTGCCAGCAGTCACGCGACCGGAGACTCCTACGAGCAGTACTTC. The rearrangement links TRBV27 to TRBJ2-7; D gene ambiguous. Trimming left V 5 bases short and J 0 bases short, with 14 bases between. Germline assignment: CDR1 MNHEY and CDR2 SMNVEV (reference sequence). The CDR3 sequence is 15 residues long.

The J gene is TRBJ2-1, the V gene TRBV27; 8 bases align to TRBD1. The junction had 10 bases not matched to a gene; V was cut back by 5 bases and J by 4 bases. CDR3 length: 16 amino acids. From germline, CDR1 is MNHEY and CDR2 SMNVEV (reference sequence). CDR3 nucleotide sequence: TGTGCCAGCAGTCTGACAGGGGCTTTAATTTACAATGAGCAGTTCTTC. Protein: CASSLTGALIYNEQFF.

The chain couples TRBV29-1 to TRBJ2-3; D is perhaps TRBD2 (5 bases). V lost 4 bases, J lost 5 bases, and 16 bases lay in between. This CDR3 is built from 14 residues. CDR1 SQVTM and CDR2 ANQGSEA come from the germline V gene. The CDR3 region has the DNA TGCAGCGTTGCCCGGGGTGATGGAGGAGATACGCAGTATTTT. Its protein is CSVARGDGGDTQYF.

This clone was observed a handful of times. CDR3 in DNA: TGTGCCAGCAGCCAAGATACGGGCAGGGATGGCTACACCTTC. Amino acid sequence: CASSQDTGRDGYTF. J is TRBJ1-2 and V is TRBV4-2; a possible D gene is TRBD1 (5 bases). The V end was cut by 0 bases, the J end by 6 bases, with 11 bases between. Germline CDR1 is LGHNA and CDR2 is YNFKEQ. CDR3 length equals 14 residues.

V is TRBV7-8 and J is TRBJ1-1; tentatively, D is TRBD1 (6 bases). CDR1 is SGHVS and CDR2 is FQNEAQ in the germline V gene. There are 14 residues in the CDR3. The ends were cut back, 2 bases at V and 0 bases at J, with 7 bases in the middle. The CDR3 nucleotides read TGTGCCAGCAGCTTACCAGGGGTGAACACTGAAGCTTTCTTT. This codes for CASSLPGVNTEAFF.

The CDR3 sequence is CASSESRKGTGYTF. CDR3 coding DNA: TGTGCCAGCAGTGAGTCGAGGAAGGGTACGGGCTACACCTTC. The chain links TRBV2 to TRBJ1-2; the D is unclear. The CDR3 is made up of 14 amino acids. The germline V and J ends were trimmed by 3 bases and 8 bases, with 16 bases remaining between them. The V gene's germline CDR1 is SNHLY and CDR2 FYNNEI.

This clone occurred once. In DNA, the CDR3 is TGTGCCAGCGAGGAGAATAGCGCATCCGTGAACACTGAAGCTTTCTTT. Its translation: CASEENSASVNTEAFF. V gene TRBV5-6 combines with J gene TRBJ1-1; no clear D. Germline loops: CDR1 SGHDT, CDR2 YYEEEE. This CDR3 has 16 amino acids. The germline V and J ends were trimmed by 7 bases and 0 bases, with 19 bases remaining between them.

The CDR3 here is CASSPLGQNTEAFF. As DNA, the CDR3 is TGTGCCAGCAGTCCCCTCGGTCAGAACACTGAAGCTTTCTTT. The chain combines TRBV6-2 or TRBV6-3 with TRBJ1-1; D is undetermined. CDR1 and CDR2 from the germline V gene are MNHEY and SVGEGT. V lost 5 bases and J 1 base, leaving 11 bases between the germline ends. The CDR3 spans 14 residues.

The J gene is TRBJ1-6, the V gene TRBV7-2; D is uncertain. Deletions cut 5 bases from V and 3 bases from J, with 11 bases between. This CDR3 is 15 amino acids long. Germline CDR1 and CDR2: SGHTA and FQGNSA. The CDR3, as DNA: TGTGCCAGCAGCCCCGGACCCTTCTATAATTCACCCCTCCACTTT. Translating gives CASSPGPFYNSPLHF.

J is TRBJ2-2 and V is TRBV6-5; D might be TRBD1 (6 bases). CDR3 length: 15 amino acids. The germline CDR1 and CDR2 sequences are MNHEY and SVGAGI. Between the trimmed V and J ends, which lost 5 bases and 3 bases, there was a span of 13 bases. This CDR3 reads CASSKQGGHTGELFF. The CDR3 DNA reads as TGTGCCAGCAGTAAACAGGGTGGGCACACCGGGGAGCTGTTTTTT.

The chain links TRBV19 to TRBJ2-7, with 9 nucleotides matching TRBD1. Per the germline V gene, CDR1 is LNHDA and CDR2 is SQIVND (reference sequence). This CDR3 comprises 15 residues. V lost 7 bases, J lost 1 base, and 8 bases stayed unmatched. CDR3 amino acids: CASTYRGTGSYEQYF. The DNA for the CDR3 is TGTGCCAGTACCTATCGTGGGACAGGGTCCTACGAGCAGTACTTC. Looking up the rest from reference TRBV19 and TRBJ2-7 gives the full variable domain: DGGITQSPKYLFRKEGQNVTLSCEQNLNHDAMYWYRQDPGQGLRLIYYSQIVNDFQKGDIAEGYSVSREKKESFPLTVTSAQKNPTAFYLCASTYRGTGSYEQYFGPGTRLTVT.

The chain joins TRBV18 to TRBJ1-1; 8 bases line up with TRBD1. Germline assignment: CDR1 KGHSH and CDR2 LQKENI. This CDR3 is built from 14 residues. After removal of 5 bases from V and 1 base from J, the junction contained 3 bases not matched to a gene. The CDR3 DNA is TGTGCCAGCTCAACAGGGACAGGGAACACTGAAGCTTTCTTT. Amino acids: CASSTGTGNTEAFF. The whole variable domain, filled in from reference TRBV18 and TRBJ1-1, reads NAGVMQNPRHLVRRRGQEARLRCSPMKGHSHVYWYRQLPEEGLKFMVYLQKENIIDESGMPKERFSAEFPKEGPSILRIQQVVRGDSAAYFCASSTGTGNTEAFFGQGTRLTVV.

Only a few counts were recorded for this clone. V and J are TRBV6-5 and TRBJ2-7; tentatively, D is TRBD2 (6 bases). The CDR3 loop spans 15 amino acids. Trimming left V 0 bases short and J 0 bases short, with 9 bases between. Germline CDR1 reads MNHEY; CDR2 reads SVGAGI. In nucleotides, the CDR3 is TGTGCCAGCAGTTACTCCGCGGGGAGCTCCTACGAGCAGTACTTC. This gives the protein CASSYSAGSSYEQYF.